The rows below give T cell receptor beta chains drawn from one sample of a study of blood T cell repertoires in COVID-19. Assay used: immunoSEQ multiplex PCR; TCRdb lists only in-frame clones, some missing. The table records roughly 220,000 clones, more than 65% of them present only once. Sequences were obtained from peripheral blood. All receptors come from a woman aged 25-40 years who had recovered from COVID-19. Both conserved end residues are part of each CDR3. D genes are given only for firm matches. Some rows mark clone size as missing; the rest say once, few, many or name a class of expanded clone.

NA,TRBD1,TRBJ1-2,TRBV27,TGTGCCAGCAGTTCGGTACTGACAGGGGGCGCAGGCTATGGCTACACCTTC,CASSSVLTGGAGYGYTF
NA,NA,TRBJ1-6,TRBV5-5,TGTGCCAGCAGCATTACGGGGGTAGGGGCCCTCCACTTT,CASSITGVGALHF
NA,TRBD1,TRBJ2-5,TRBV11-1,TGTGCCAGCAGCCCCGGACAGGGGATGTGGGAGACCCAGTACTTC,CASSPGQGMWETQYF
NA,TRBD2,TRBJ2-7,TRBV7-8,TGTGCCAGCAGCTTAGATCTAGCGGGATACGTCTACGAGCAGTACTTC,CASSLDLAGYVYEQYF
few,NA,TRBJ2-5,TRBV19,TGTGCCAGTAGTACACAGGGAGTGGAGACCCAGTACTTC,CASSTQGVETQYF
few,NA,TRBJ1-4,TRBV27,TGTGCCAGCAGCCCCCGCAGAGGGGAAAAACTGTTTTTT,CASSPRRGEKLFF
NA,NA,TRBJ1-5,TRBV7-9,TGTGCCAGCAGCCCCTTCCCTAGTGGTCAGCCCCAGCATTTT,CASSPFPSGQPQHF
NA,TRBD2,TRBJ2-7,TRBV18,TGTGCCAGCTCCCCCCCCCTCAGCGGGAGGCCCTACGAGCAGTACTTC,CASSPPLSGRPYEQYF
NA,NA,TRBJ2-7,TRBV6-1,TGTGCCAGCAGTGAGGTCGCGTACGAGCAGTACTTC,CASSEVAYEQYF
NA,TRBD1,TRBJ1-3,TRBV9,TGTGCCAGCAGCTTGATGGGACAGGGGAAGGGCTCTGGAAACACCATATATTTT,CASSLMGQGKGSGNTIYF
NA,NA,TRBJ1-1,TRBV2,TGTGCCAGCAGTGTGCGCGGGGACACTGAAGCTTTCTTT,CASSVRGDTEAFF
NA,NA,TRBJ2-1,TRBV3-1/TRBV3-2,TGTGCCAGCAGCCAACCGCCGGGGAGTTCGTACAATGAGCAGTTCTTC,CASSQPPGSSYNEQFF